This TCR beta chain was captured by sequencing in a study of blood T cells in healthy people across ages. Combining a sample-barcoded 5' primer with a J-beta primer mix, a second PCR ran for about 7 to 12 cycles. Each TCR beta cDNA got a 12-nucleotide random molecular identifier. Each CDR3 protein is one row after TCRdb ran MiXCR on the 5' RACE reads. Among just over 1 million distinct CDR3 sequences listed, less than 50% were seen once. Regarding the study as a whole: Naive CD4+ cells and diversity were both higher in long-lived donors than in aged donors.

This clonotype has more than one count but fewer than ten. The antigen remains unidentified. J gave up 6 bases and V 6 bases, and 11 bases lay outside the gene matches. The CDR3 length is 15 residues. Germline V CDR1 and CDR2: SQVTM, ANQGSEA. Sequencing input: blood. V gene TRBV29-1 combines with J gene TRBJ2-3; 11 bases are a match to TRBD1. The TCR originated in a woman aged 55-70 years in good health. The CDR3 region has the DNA TGCAGCGTCTCATATTCTTGGGACAGGGGGGATACGCAGTATTTT. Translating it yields CSVSYSWDRGDTQYF.